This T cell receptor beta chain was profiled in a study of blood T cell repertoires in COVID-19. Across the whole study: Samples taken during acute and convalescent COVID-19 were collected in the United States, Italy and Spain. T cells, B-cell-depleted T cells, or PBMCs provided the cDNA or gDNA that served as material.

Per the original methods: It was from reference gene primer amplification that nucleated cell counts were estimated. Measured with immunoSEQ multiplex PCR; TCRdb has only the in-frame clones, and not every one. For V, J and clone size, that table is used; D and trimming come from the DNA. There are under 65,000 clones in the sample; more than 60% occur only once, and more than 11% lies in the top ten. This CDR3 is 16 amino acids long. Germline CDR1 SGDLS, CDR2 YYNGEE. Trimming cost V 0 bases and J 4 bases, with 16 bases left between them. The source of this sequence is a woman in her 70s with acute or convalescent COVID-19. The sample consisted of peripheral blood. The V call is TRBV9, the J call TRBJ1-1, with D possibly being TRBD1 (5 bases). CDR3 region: CASSVGTLLGGTEAFF. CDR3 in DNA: TGTGCCAGCAGCGTAGGGACCCTACTCGGGGGCACTGAAGCTTTCTTT.